This T cell receptor beta chain was documented in a study of cytomegalovirus exposure and HLA in healthy donors. Findings and limits, study-wide: A classifier reportedly called cytomegalovirus status with high sensitivity and specificity. A subsequent analysis found that TCR clusters from the first cohort also tended to co-occur in the 110 or so validation repertoires, with around 94% of cluster scores above 0.

Between the trimmed V and J ends, which lost 0 bases and 3 bases, there was a span of 16 bases. In germline, CDR1 is MGHRA, CDR2 YSYEKL. The CDR3 contains 17 residues. This clone was observed a single time. The antigen is unknown. Measured with immunoSEQ multiplex PCR; TCRdb has only the in-frame clones, and not every one. The table records around 71,000 clones, approximately 96% of them present only once. Sequenced sample: PBMCs. V and J are TRBV4-1 and TRBJ2-3; D remains ambiguous. The TCR sequence derives from a man younger than 30 in good health and CMV-seropositive. DNA of the CDR3: TGCGCCAGCAGCCAAGATCCCCGTGCCCTCGGGACAGATACGCAGTATTTT. This sequence encodes CASSQDPRALGTDTQYF.